Listed below are T cell receptor beta chains from one sample, sequenced in a study of T cells after yellow fever vaccination. TCRdb reprocessed the 5' RACE reads via MiXCR and lists one record per CDR3 protein. The sample records some 350,000 distinct CDR3 sequences, 8.7% being singletons. The sample was PBMCs, taken on the day of the first yellow fever vaccination. The origin of the receptors is a man between 18 and 35 years old who received the YFV17D yellow fever vaccine. Each CDR3 is given with its conserved first and last residue. Each record gives: clone size, J gene, V gene, D gene, CDR3 DNA, CDR3 protein. The D gene is left open where the match is weak. Clone sizes are given selectively: once, few, many, or a class where the clone is expanded.

clone_size: few; j_call: TRBJ2-7; v_call: TRBV7-2; d_call: NA; cdr3_nt: TGTGCCAGCAGCCCTACGGACAGAGTCTACGAGCAGTACTTC; cdr3_aa: CASSPTDRVYEQYF
clone_size: few; j_call: TRBJ1-3; v_call: TRBV5-1; d_call: NA; cdr3_nt: TGCGCCAGCAGCTTTCGTCCGGACTCTGGAAACACCATATATTTT; cdr3_aa: CASSFRPDSGNTIYF
clone_size: few; j_call: TRBJ2-5; v_call: TRBV25-1; d_call: NA; cdr3_nt: TGTGCCAGCAGTGCCCGGGACGGACAAGAGACCCAGTACTTC; cdr3_aa: CASSARDGQETQYF
clone_size: NA; j_call: TRBJ2-3; v_call: TRBV11-3; d_call: NA; cdr3_nt: TGTGCCAGCAGCTTAATGGGCTATAGCACAGATACGCAGTATTTT; cdr3_aa: CASSLMGYSTDTQYF
clone_size: few; j_call: TRBJ2-1; v_call: TRBV5-1; d_call: NA; cdr3_nt: TGCGCCAGCATGGGGCTCTCCTTCTCCTACAATGAGCAGTTCTTC; cdr3_aa: CASMGLSFSYNEQFF
clone_size: NA; j_call: TRBJ2-1; v_call: TRBV5-1; d_call: NA; cdr3_nt: TGCGCCAGCAGCTTGGGCCCCCGGGGGCCCAAAAACAATGAGCAGTTCTTC; cdr3_aa: CASSLGPRGPKNNEQFF
clone_size: few; j_call: TRBJ2-5; v_call: TRBV5-4; d_call: TRBD1; cdr3_nt: TGTGCCAGCACGGGACAGCTAACCGGGGAGACCCAGTACTTC; cdr3_aa: CASTGQLTGETQYF
clone_size: few; j_call: TRBJ1-2; v_call: TRBV19; d_call: NA; cdr3_nt: TGTGCCAGTACCCACGAAGATAACACCTTC; cdr3_aa: CASTHEDNTF
clone_size: few; j_call: TRBJ2-3; v_call: TRBV25-1; d_call: NA; cdr3_nt: TGTGCCAGCAGTGAATCTGACTACTTGAGTTTTACAGATACGCAGTATTTT; cdr3_aa: CASSESDYLSFTDTQYF
clone_size: NA; j_call: TRBJ2-1; v_call: TRBV5-1; d_call: TRBD1; cdr3_nt: TGCGCCAGCACCGCCGGGACAGGGTACAATGAGCAGTTCTTC; cdr3_aa: CASTAGTGYNEQFF
clone_size: many; j_call: TRBJ2-1; v_call: TRBV6-2/TRBV6-3; d_call: TRBD2; cdr3_nt: TGTGCCAGCCGGTTGGAGCGGGGGAGGTCCTACAATGAGCAGTTCTTC; cdr3_aa: CASRLERGRSYNEQFF
clone_size: NA; j_call: TRBJ1-1; v_call: TRBV12-3/TRBV12-4; d_call: TRBD1; cdr3_nt: TGTGCCAGCAGGTCGGACAGGGCGAACACTGAAGCTTTCTTT; cdr3_aa: CASRSDRANTEAFF
clone_size: NA; j_call: TRBJ2-2; v_call: TRBV20-1; d_call: NA; cdr3_nt: TGCAGTGCTAGAGATTGGCCCGTTGATACCGGGGAGCTGTTTTTT; cdr3_aa: CSARDWPVDTGELFF
clone_size: NA; j_call: TRBJ2-2; v_call: TRBV11-2; d_call: NA; cdr3_nt: TGTGCCAGCAGCCCGAATTGGGAGCTGTTTTTT; cdr3_aa: CASSPNWELFF
clone_size: NA; j_call: TRBJ1-5; v_call: TRBV7-9; d_call: NA; cdr3_nt: TGTGCCAGCAGCGCCGGAACATATAGCAATCAGCCCCAGCATTTT; cdr3_aa: CASSAGTYSNQPQHF
clone_size: few; j_call: TRBJ1-1; v_call: TRBV2; d_call: TRBD1; cdr3_nt: TGTGCCAGCAGTTATCGACAGGGGGTGGCGAACACTGAAGCTTTCTTT; cdr3_aa: CASSYRQGVANTEAFF
clone_size: NA; j_call: TRBJ2-2; v_call: TRBV7-2; d_call: NA; cdr3_nt: TGTGCCAGCAGCCGCGGAGGGAGAAGGCCCGGGGAGCTGTTTTTT; cdr3_aa: CASSRGGRRPGELFF
clone_size: NA; j_call: TRBJ1-1; v_call: TRBV5-1; d_call: TRBD1; cdr3_nt: TGCGCCAGCAGCATGCCGGACAGGGGCGCCAATGAAGCTTTCTTT; cdr3_aa: CASSMPDRGANEAFF